A selection of T cell receptor beta chains follows, all from one sample in a study of shared clonotypes between healthy human individuals. Clones were read by immunoSEQ multiplex PCR, and TCRdb kept only the in-frame ones, dropping some. The sample yields more than 1,200,000 clones, 98% seen once. Sequencing was done on a sample of naive CD4+ T cells sorted from blood. The origin of the receptors is a young man in good health. Each CDR3 is given with its conserved first and last residue. D genes are given only for firm matches. Clone size is given for some rows only: seen once, a few or many times, or a class if the clone is expanded.

TRBJ1-5 TRBV7-2 - few TGTGCCAGCAGTCCCGCGGGCAATCAGCCCCAGCATTTT CASSPAGNQPQHF
TRBJ2-7 TRBV6-1 TRBD1 - TGTGCCAGCAGTGCGATTTGGACAGGGGAAGAGCAGTACTTC CASSAIWTGEEQYF
TRBJ2-7 TRBV7-6 TRBD1 - TGTGCCAGCAGTCAGGGGGACCTCCAGAACGAAACCTACGAGCAGTACTTC CASSQGDLQNETYEQYF
TRBJ2-7 TRBV5-5 - - TGTGCCAGCAGCGCCAACCCCACTAGTTTTTTGCGAAGCTCCTACGAGCAGTACTTC CASSANPTSFLRSSYEQYF
TRBJ2-7 TRBV28 - - TGTGCCAGCAGTTTAATTATGGTAAGCGAGCAGTACTTC CASSLIMVSEQYF
TRBJ1-1 TRBV7-9 - - TGTGCCAGCAGCTACATAGGACGGTATGAAGCTTTCTTT CASSYIGRYEAFF
TRBJ2-7 TRBV19 - once TGTGCCAGTACCATCTACGAGCAGTACTTC CASTIYEQYF
TRBJ2-1 TRBV18 - - TGTGCCAGCTCACCTACAGGGCTTCGGTACAATGAGCAGTTCTTC CASSPTGLRYNEQFF
TRBJ2-3 TRBV10-1 TRBD2 - TGCGCCAGCGCTAGCGGGGGAACGCAGTATTTT CASASGGTQYF
TRBJ2-7 TRBV7-2 - - TGTGCCAGCAGCTTAGGTCAAGGGGCCTACGAGCAGTACTTC CASSLGQGAYEQYF
TRBJ1-1 TRBV7-8 - - TGTGCCACCAAAGCCCCAGGGACCATGAACACTGAAGCTTTCTTT CATKAPGTMNTEAFF
TRBJ1-5 TRBV28 - - TGTGCCAGCAGTTTGGGTGTGGGCCTTAGCTTTCAGCCCCAGCATTTT CASSLGVGLSFQPQHF
TRBJ1-2 TRBV28 TRBD1 - TGTGCCAGCAGTTCCACGGGACAGGGTGATGGCTACACCTTC CASSSTGQGDGYTF
TRBJ2-7 TRBV18 - - TGTGCCAGCTCTTCCTCCCACGAGCAGTACTTC CASSSSHEQYF
TRBJ1-3 TRBV5-5 - once TGTGCCAGCAGCTCGCTACAGGGTGGAGTCGGAAACACCATATATTTT CASSSLQGGVGNTIYF
TRBJ1-2 TRBV6-5 - - TGTGCCAGCAGTTACTCAGGAGGTAGCTATGGCTACACCTTC CASSYSGGSYGYTF
TRBJ2-5 TRBV18 TRBD1 - TGTGCCAGCTCACCAACAGGGGGGCAAGAGACCCAGTACTTC CASSPTGGQETQYF
TRBJ2-7 TRBV18 TRBD1 - TGTGCCAGCTCACCATGGGACAGGGGGAATTACGAGCAGTACTTC CASSPWDRGNYEQYF
TRBJ2-5 TRBV27 - - TGTGCCAGCTCTGACCGGAGGACCCAGTACTTC CASSDRRTQYF
TRBJ2-7 TRBV6-5 - - TGTGCCAGCAGGGAATGGACAGCGACCTACGAGCAGTACTTC CASREWTATYEQYF
TRBJ2-1 TRBV11-1 - - TGTGCCAGCAGCACAAGGAGGGGGATGCACAATGAGCAGTTCTTC CASSTRRGMHNEQFF
TRBJ2-7 TRBV5-4 - - TGTGCCAGCAGCTTGGCGTTAAGTTACGAGCAGTACTTC CASSLALSYEQYF
TRBJ2-1 TRBV30 - once TGTGCCTGGAGCCAGCAGGGAGTCAATGAGCAGTTCTTC CAWSQQGVNEQFF
TRBJ2-2 TRBV6-5 - - TGTGCCAGCAGCCGGTTAGGCACCGGGGAGCTGTTTTTT CASSRLGTGELFF
TRBJ2-7 TRBV9 - - TGTGCCAGCAGCGTAGCGGGGACACTAGACTACGAGCAGTACTTC CASSVAGTLDYEQYF
TRBJ2-7 TRBV10-3 TRBD2 - TGTGCCATCACCGGGGGGGTAAACCGGGATCCCTACGAGCAGTACTTC CAITGGVNRDPYEQYF
TRBJ2-3 TRBV30 TRBD2 once TGTGCCTCCTACCGGACTAGCGGGAAGGAAGATACGCAGTATTTT CASYRTSGKEDTQYF
TRBJ1-3 TRBV10-3 TRBD1 - TGTGCCATCAGTGACGGACAGGAAGAAATCGGAAACACCATATATTTT CAISDGQEEIGNTIYF
TRBJ1-3 TRBV28 TRBD1 - TGTGCCAGCAGTTGGGGACAGTGGGGTGGCTCTGGAAACACCATATATTTT CASSWGQWGGSGNTIYF
TRBJ2-1 TRBV28 TRBD1 - TGTGCCAGCAGATTTCGGACAGGGACCTACAATGAGCAGTTCTTC CASRFRTGTYNEQFF
TRBJ1-1 TRBV19 - - TGTGCCAGAGTGGGCGGCATGAACACTGAAGCTTTCTTT CARVGGMNTEAFF
TRBJ1-3 TRBV9 - once TGTGCCAGCAGTGTCCTTGGGGGGAGAACAGGGTCTGGAAACACCATATATTTT CASSVLGGRTGSGNTIYF
TRBJ2-7 TRBV11-2 TRBD1 - TGTGCCAGCAGACCTATCGGACAGGGGAGGCCCTACGAGCAGTACTTC CASRPIGQGRPYEQYF
TRBJ1-1 TRBV28 - once TGTGCCAGCGGCCTTCCAGGGAGGGTCACTGAAGCTTTCTTT CASGLPGRVTEAFF
TRBJ2-2 TRBV25-1 - - TGTGCCAGTGGCGGGGCAGGGTTGATCGGGGAGCTGTTTTTT CASGGAGLIGELFF
TRBJ2-7 TRBV29-1 TRBD1 once TGCAGCGTTAACAGGGGCCAAGAGGACGAGCAGTACTTC CSVNRGQEDEQYF
TRBJ2-3 TRBV5-1 - - TGCGCCAGCAGCCAGACCACAGGGAGCACAGATACGCAGTATTTT CASSQTTGSTDTQYF
TRBJ1-2 TRBV7-9 TRBD1 - TGTGCCAGCAGCTTAAACCAGAGACAGGGGGCTAACTATGGCTACACCTTC CASSLNQRQGANYGYTF
TRBJ1-3 TRBV6-1 TRBD1 - TGTGCCGGAGAACCGGGACAGGGAGGAAACACCATATATTTT CAGEPGQGGNTIYF
TRBJ2-7 TRBV19 TRBD2 - TGTGCCAGTAGTTCCTCGGGACTACTCTACGAGCAGTACTTC CASSSSGLLYEQYF
TRBJ2-5 TRBV19 - - TGTGCCAGTAGTGCAACAGGGTCAGGGGAGACCCAGTACTTC CASSATGSGETQYF
TRBJ1-5 TRBV5-1 TRBD1 - TGCGCCAGCAGCTTGGCAGGGGGCGAACAGCCCCAGCATTTT CASSLAGGEQPQHF
TRBJ2-7 TRBV6-6 - - TGTGCCAGCAGGATGGACAGCGACCTCTTCCGGCAGTACTTC CASRMDSDLFRQYF
TRBJ2-2 TRBV5-1 TRBD2 - TGCGCCAGCAGAAACTGGCGGGAGGGAAGCACCGGGGAGCTGTTTTTT CASRNWREGSTGELFF
TRBJ1-5 TRBV5-1 - - TGCGCCAGCAGCTTCGGGACACATAATCAGCCCCAGCATTTT CASSFGTHNQPQHF
TRBJ2-1 TRBV2 TRBD2 - TGTGCCAGCCTAGCGGAGCTAGACAATGAGCAGTTCTTC CASLAELDNEQFF
TRBJ1-1 TRBV9 - - TGTGCCAGCAGCCCAATGACGTCTAACACTGAAGCTTTCTTT CASSPMTSNTEAFF
TRBJ2-1 TRBV7-9 - - TGTGCCAGCAGCAGAGAGGGGGGTGAGCAGTTCTTC CASSREGGEQFF
TRBJ1-1 TRBV14 TRBD1 - TGTGCCAGCAGCCGGGACAGGGGAGGCACTGAAGCTTTCTTT CASSRDRGGTEAFF
TRBJ1-1 TRBV20-1 - - TGCAGTGCTAGAAAGGATCTGTACGCTTTCTTT CSARKDLYAFF
TRBJ2-7 TRBV6-6 TRBD1 - TGTGCCAGCAGTCTACAGGGGGCGAGGGACGAGCAGTACTTC CASSLQGARDEQYF
TRBJ2-2 TRBV9 TRBD2 - TGTGCCAGCAGCGTTCTAGCGGGAGGGCCCACCGGGGAGCTGTTTTTT CASSVLAGGPTGELFF
TRBJ1-4 TRBV7-9 - - TGTGCCAGCAGCTCCTCAGGATCTTCAACTAATGAAAAACTGTTTTTT CASSSSGSSTNEKLFF
TRBJ1-5 TRBV28 - - TGTGCCAGCAGTCCAGGACAGCTCAATCAGCCCCAGCATTTT CASSPGQLNQPQHF
TRBJ2-2 TRBV5-1 TRBD2 once TGCGCCAGCAGCTTGGTTGTGGGAGGGCCAAACACCGGGGAGCTGTTTTTT CASSLVVGGPNTGELFF
TRBJ2-7 TRBV18 TRBD2 - TGTGCCAGCTCAACTAGCGGGAGGGCCCCCTACGAGCAGTACTTC CASSTSGRAPYEQYF
TRBJ1-3 TRBV11-2 - - TGTGCCAGCAGCTTAGAGGTACCGCAGGCTGGAAACACCATATATTTT CASSLEVPQAGNTIYF
TRBJ2-5 TRBV4-2 - - TGTGCCAGCAGCCAAGATGAGGGGGGTGGTGAGACCCAGTACTTC CASSQDEGGGETQYF
TRBJ2-1 TRBV6-5 - - TGTGCCAGCAGCCTAAGGTCTAGAGAGCAGTTCTTC CASSLRSREQFF
TRBJ2-7 TRBV4-1 TRBD1 - TGCGCCAGCAGCCAAGGGTTTGTTGGGGACAGAGGGACCCACGAGCAGTACTTC CASSQGFVGDRGTHEQYF